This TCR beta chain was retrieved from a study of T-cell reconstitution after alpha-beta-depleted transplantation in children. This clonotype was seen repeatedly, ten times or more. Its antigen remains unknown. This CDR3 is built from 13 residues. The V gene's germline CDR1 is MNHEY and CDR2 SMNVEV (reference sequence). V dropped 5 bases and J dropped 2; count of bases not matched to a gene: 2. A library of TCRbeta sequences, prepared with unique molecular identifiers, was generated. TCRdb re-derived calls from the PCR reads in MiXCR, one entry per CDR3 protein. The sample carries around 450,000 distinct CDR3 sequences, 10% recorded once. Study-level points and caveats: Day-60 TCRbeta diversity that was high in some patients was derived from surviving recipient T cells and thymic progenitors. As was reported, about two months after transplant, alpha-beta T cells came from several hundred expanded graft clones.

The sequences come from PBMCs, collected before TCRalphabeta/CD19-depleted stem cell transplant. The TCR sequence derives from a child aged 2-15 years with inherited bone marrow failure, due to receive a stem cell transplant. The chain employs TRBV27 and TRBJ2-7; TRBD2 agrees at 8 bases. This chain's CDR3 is CASSPGLAYEQYF. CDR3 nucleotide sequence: TGTGCCAGCAGTCCGGGACTAGCCTACGAGCAGTACTTC.